These 14 T cell receptor beta chains share one sample of origin, sequenced in a study of CD8 T cells in Susac syndrome. A quantity of about 0.5 to 1 ug RNA underwent reverse transcription using random hexamers. TCRdb analysed the immunoSEQ multiplex PCR reads with MiXCR anew, one entry per CDR3 protein. Of fewer than 350,000 distinct CDR3 sequences in the sample, just over 90% were seen once. The specimen was CD4+ T cells from PBMCs. The receptor set was obtained from a human donor with multiple sclerosis.

This clonotype was found a few times. The chain recombines TRBV6-2 or TRBV6-3 with TRBJ2-7; 7 bases are shared with TRBD1. V was clipped by 5 bases and J by 2 bases; unmatched bases: 6. Germline assignment: CDR1 MNHEY and CDR2 SVGEGT. This CDR3 is 14 amino acids long. The CDR3 sequence: CASSRPGQTYEQYF. The CDR3 DNA follows: TGTGCCAGCAGTAGACCGGGACAGACCTACGAGCAGTACTTC.

This chain joins TRBV30 and TRBJ2-7; D tentatively reads TRBD1 or TRBD2 (5 bases each). There are 14 residues in the CDR3. Trimming cost V 0 bases and J 6 bases, with 15 bases left between them. Per the germline V gene, CDR1 is GTSNPN and CDR2 is SVGIG (reference sequence). The CDR3 spells CAWSVLRGDFEQYF. The CDR3 region has the DNA TGTGCCTGGAGTGTACTCAGAGGGGATTTCGAGCAGTACTTC.

The chain couples TRBV20-1 to TRBJ1-6; possibly TRBD1 for D (6 bases). V was clipped by 3 bases and J by 4 bases, with 10 bases between them. The CDR3 extends over 14 amino acids. Germline CDR1 is DFQATT and CDR2 is SNEGSKA (reference sequence). CDR3 loop: CSASSQGYNSPLHF. The CDR3, as DNA: TGCAGTGCTAGCTCACAGGGTTATAATTCACCCCTCCACTTT.

The chain links TRBV7-9 to TRBJ2-1; tentatively, D is TRBD1 (5 bases). V lost 1 base and J lost 4, with 17 bases in between. The CDR3 spans 17 residues. Germline V gives CDR1 SEHNR, CDR2 FQNEAQ (reference sequence). The CDR3 bases are TGTGCCAGCAGCTTAGTTGGTGCCAGGGCGATTTACAATGAGCAGTTCTTC. Its translation: CASSLVGARAIYNEQFF.

V gene TRBV3-1 combines with J gene TRBJ2-7; D is ambiguous. V gave up 4 bases and J gave up 6 bases, with 19 bases separating them. The CDR3 spans 15 residues. Germline V gene lookup returns CDR1 LGHDT and CDR2 YNNKEL (reference sequence). CDR3 in amino acids: CASSPSRTQPGEQYF. DNA for the CDR3: TGTGCCAGCAGCCCATCGCGTACACAACCTGGCGAGCAGTACTTC.

V usage is TRBV23-1 and J usage is TRBJ1-5, with no clear D. TRBV23-1 is given ORF status, its function remaining uncertain. V was clipped by 3 bases and J by 3 bases, with 15 bases between them. This CDR3 spans 16 amino acids. CDR3 nucleotide sequence: TGCGCCAGCAGTCATCCCGACGGAGGACTCAATCAGCCCCAGCATTTT. This translates into CASSHPDGGLNQPQHF.

This chain joins TRBV5-1 and TRBJ1-6; D gene uncertain. V was clipped by 5 bases and J by 0 bases, with 12 bases between them. The CDR3 extends over 16 amino acids. Germline loops: CDR1 SGHRS, CDR2 YFSETQ. CDR3 protein: CASSPRMSSYNSPLHF. CDR3 nucleotides: TGCGCCAGCAGTCCCAGGATGAGCTCCTATAATTCACCCCTCCACTTT.

This chain connects TRBV18 to TRBJ1-1; tentatively, D is TRBD1 (6 bases). The germline CDR1 and CDR2 sequences are KGHSH and LQKENI. The CDR3 sequence is 17 residues long. With 6 bases removed from V and 1 base from J, the gap between germline ends came to 21 bases. CDR3 sequence: CASSLTGTPRGNTEAFF. The DNA of the CDR3 is TGTGCCAGCTCTCTCACCGGGACACCCAGAGGGAACACTGAAGCTTTCTTT.

This chain uses TRBV5-1 with TRBJ2-7, with 8 positions matching TRBD1. CDR1 is SGHRS and CDR2 is YFSETQ in the germline V gene. CDR3 length: 16 amino acids. Trimming removed 0 bases from V and 1 base from J; junction bases left unmatched: 6. The CDR3 loop reads CASSLGVRGQSYEQYF. CDR3 sequence (DNA): TGCGCCAGCAGCTTGGGGGTCAGGGGGCAGTCCTACGAGCAGTACTTC.

The rearrangement uses TRBV30 and TRBJ1-6; no definite D call. The CDR3 is 13 amino acids. Germline loops: CDR1 GTSNPN, CDR2 SVGIG (reference sequence). V lost 5 bases to trimming and J lost 6 bases, with 11 bases between them. The CDR3 region has the DNA TGTGCCTGGGCTGGGCAGAGTAATTCACCCCTCCACTTT. Translated, it gives CAWAGQSNSPLHF.

This chain connects TRBV11-2 to TRBJ2-5; 9 bases are a match to TRBD1. The germline gives CDR1 SGHAT, CDR2 FQNNGV. The CDR3 is 17 residues long. The trim removed 1 base at V and 2 bases at J, leaving 8 bases unmatched. Here the CDR3 DNA reads TGTGCCAGCAGCTTAGCGGGGACAGGGAGGGGGCAAGAGACCCAGTACTTC. This sequence encodes CASSLAGTGRGQETQYF.

This clonotype appeared a single time. This chain connects TRBV2 to TRBJ1-6; the D is unclear. Germline V gene sequence: CDR1 SNHLY, CDR2 FYNNEI. The germline V and J ends were trimmed by 7 bases and 1 base, with 11 bases remaining between them. The CDR3 is made up of 15 amino acids. CDR3 nucleotides: TGTGCCAGCATTCAGAGGGCTTCCTATAATTCACCCCTCCACTTT. Protein product: CASIQRASYNSPLHF.

V and J are TRBV10-3 and TRBJ1-1; perhaps TRBD1 as D (5 bases). Germline V gives CDR1 ENHRY, CDR2 SYGVKD. The CDR3 sequence is 14 residues long. The V gene lost 8 bases and the J gene lost 1 base, with 14 bases spanning the gap. CDR3 region: CAISSRQGNTEAFF. CDR3 bases: TGTGCCATCTCCAGCAGGCAGGGGAACACTGAAGCTTTCTTT.

The chain has TRBV5-1 and TRBJ1-2, with D hard to call. Germline CDR1 and CDR2: SGHRS and YFSETQ. With 0 bases removed from V and 0 bases from J, the gap between germline ends came to 9 bases. This CDR3 is built from 15 residues. Here the CDR3 DNA reads TGCGCCAGCAGCTTGGGGGGAGCACCTAACTATGGCTACACCTTC. It encodes CASSLGGAPNYGYTF.